This T cell receptor beta chain was sequenced for a study of CD8+ T cells in alopecia areata. Extraction and reverse transcription of RNA yielded cDNA as the sequencing template. Assay: immunoSEQ multiplex PCR; the TCRdb copy retains only in-frame clones and omits some. The sample holds some 180,000 clones, about 55% seen once. The V gene's germline CDR1 is LGHNT and CDR2 FRNRAP. This CDR3 contains 17 residues. The V gene lost 1 base and the J gene lost 6 bases, with 21 bases spanning the gap. Treatment here: oral pan-JAK inhibitor, 5-10 mg twice daily. In this sample, this clone turned up a few times.

The source was CD8+ T cells sorted from blood, collected at week 24, from a patient treated with tofacitinib. The TCR sequence derives from a human donor with alopecia areata. The V call is TRBV12-5, the J call TRBJ1-1; the D gene is possibly TRBD1 (6 bases). CDR3 residues: CASGLEYRLEGVPEAFF. As DNA, the CDR3 is TGTGCTAGTGGTTTGGAGTATCGGCTTGAGGGGGTACCTGAAGCTTTCTTT.